One sample yielded the 26 T cell receptor beta chains listed below, sequenced in a study of shared clonotypes between healthy human individuals. Libraries were prepared by immunoSEQ multiplex PCR; TCRdb keeps only in-frame clonotypes and omits some of them. The sample includes about 600,000 clones, approximately 97% of them seen just once. The sequencing input was naive CD4+ T cells sorted from blood. Subset described: CD45RA+ positively selected. The receptor set was obtained from a woman aged 25 to 45 in good health.

The chain has TRBV28 and TRBJ2-3, with D perhaps being TRBD1 or TRBD2 (5 bases each). CDR3 length: 16 amino acids. CDR1 is MDHEN, CDR2 SYDVKM, per germline. V lost 6 bases, J lost 2 bases, and 18 bases lay in between. CDR3 amino acids: CASSRTASGATDTQYF. The CDR3 bases are TGTGCCAGCAGCCGTACTGCTTCCGGGGCCACAGATACGCAGTATTTT.

The rearrangement joins TRBV28 to TRBJ2-1, with 11 bases lining up with TRBD2. V lost 5 bases to trimming and J lost 0 bases; unmatched junction nucleotides: 15. Germline-derived CDR1 and CDR2 are MDHEN and SYDVKM. The CDR3 is made up of 20 amino acids. The DNA of the CDR3 is TGTGCCAGCAGTGGTCGTAGGTGGACTAGCGGGCCCGTCTCCTACAATGAGCAGTTCTTC. It yields the protein CASSGRRWTSGPVSYNEQFF.

The rearrangement links TRBV7-3 to TRBJ2-2; 11 bases are shared with TRBD2. Per germline, CDR1 SGHTA and CDR2 FQGTGA. V lost 6 bases to trimming and J lost 0 bases; unmatched junction nucleotides: 6. The CDR3 contains 17 residues. As DNA, the CDR3 is TGTGCCAGCAGGATCCCGGGACTAGCGGCGAACACCGGGGAGCTGTTTTTT. Translation: CASRIPGLAANTGELFF.

This clone has a handful of counts. CDR3 nucleotides: TGCGCCAGCAGTTCCGGGACTAGCGGCACAGATACGCAGTATTTT. Amino acid sequence: CASSSGTSGTDTQYF. The J gene is TRBJ2-3, the V gene TRBV10-2; the match to TRBD2 covers 10 bases. The trim removed 5 bases at V and 1 base at J, leaving 3 bases unmatched. This CDR3 is built from 15 residues. Germline V gene data show CDR1 as WSHSY and CDR2 as SAAADI.

The chain combines TRBV5-1 with TRBJ1-1; D not certain. There are 12 residues in the CDR3. The germline gives CDR1 SGHRS, CDR2 YFSETQ. V was pared by 7 bases and J by 0 bases, with 7 bases between. Written as DNA, the CDR3 is TGCGCCAGCGGGGAGTTGAACACTGAAGCTTTCTTT. Protein product: CASGELNTEAFF.

The V gene is TRBV6-5, the J gene TRBJ2-5; D is uncertain. The CDR3 is 12 amino acids. Germline V CDR1 and CDR2: MNHEY, SVGAGI. V was clipped by 0 bases and J by 4 bases, with 3 bases between them. CDR3 sequence reads: CASSYSPETQYF. DNA of the CDR3: TGTGCCAGCAGTTACTCCCCAGAGACCCAGTACTTC.

The rearrangement joins TRBV6-1 to TRBJ2-7; no clear D. The CDR3 is 13 amino acids. The V and J ends lost 7 bases and 0 bases respectively, with 10 bases between them. Germline V gives CDR1 MNHNS, CDR2 SASEGT. The CDR3 coding sequence is TGTGCCAGCACGGTTACTACCTCCTACGAGCAGTACTTC. It yields the protein CASTVTTSYEQYF.

The rearrangement links TRBV14 to TRBJ2-5; D is tentatively TRBD1 or TRBD2 (5 bases each). The J call may be faulty, since TRBJ2-7 better matches the DNA end. The CDR3 is made up of 13 amino acids. Germline V gene sequence: CDR1 SGHDN, CDR2 FVKESK. The CDR3 sequence is CASSRGSSYEQYF. CDR3 sequence (DNA): TGTGCCAGCAGCCGGGGGAGTTCCTACGAGCAGTACTTC.

The chain combines TRBV7-2 with TRBJ1-1; 8 bases fit TRBD1. Germline V gene lookup returns CDR1 SGHTA and CDR2 FQGNSA. Trimming took 5 bases from V and 7 from J; bases not matched to a gene: 9. CDR3 size: 14 residues. CDR3 sequence (DNA): TGTGCCAGCAGCCATAGACAGGGGCCTAGTGAAGCTTTCTTT. Translated, it gives CASSHRQGPSEAFF.

The chain combines TRBV6-5 with TRBJ2-2, with D possibly being TRBD1 (6 bases). The V gene's germline CDR1 is MNHEY and CDR2 SVGAGI. V lost 6 bases and J lost 5, with 16 bases in between. This CDR3 comprises 15 residues. The DNA of the CDR3 is TGTGCCAGCAGCTTCACGGGCGGACAGACCGGGGAGCTGTTTTTT. Its protein product is CASSFTGGQTGELFF.

The rearrangement joins TRBV5-1 to TRBJ1-1; possibly TRBD1 for D (6 bases). The germline gives CDR1 SGHRS, CDR2 YFSETQ. The CDR3 loop spans 15 amino acids. V lost 4 bases to trimming and J lost 1 base, with 14 bases between them. CDR3 DNA: TGCGCCAGCAGCAAGGGGGATCGAACGAACACTGAAGCTTTCTTT. It yields the protein CASSKGDRTNTEAFF.

This clone occurred once. V usage is TRBV7-2 and J usage is TRBJ1-1, with 7 nucleotides matching TRBD1. CDR3 length: 12 amino acids. Germline loops: CDR1 SGHTA, CDR2 FQGNSA. V shed 3 bases, J shed 5 bases, and the junction held 0 bases outside the gene matches. The CDR3 nucleotides read TGTGCCAGCAGCTTGACAGGGACTGAAGCTTTCTTT. Its protein is CASSLTGTEAFF.

This chain links TRBV29-1 with TRBJ2-7; 11 bases are a match to TRBD2. Trimming cost V 5 bases and J 1 base; bases outside gene matches: 10. Germline V gene sequence: CDR1 SQVTM, CDR2 ANQGSEA. This CDR3 has 16 residues. DNA of the CDR3: TGCAGCGTTACTACTAGCGGGAGATCCCCATCCTACGAGCAGTACTTC. Translated, it gives CSVTTSGRSPSYEQYF.

The V and J genes are TRBV5-1 and TRBJ2-7; TRBD1 aligns across 8 bases. The germline V gene has CDR1 SGHRS and CDR2 YFSETQ. This CDR3 has 14 amino acids. Trimming took 0 bases from V and 3 from J; bases not matched to a gene: 2. The DNA for the CDR3 is TGCGCCAGCAGCTTGGACGGGACAGGCTACGAGCAGTACTTC. Residues: CASSLDGTGYEQYF.

The chain carries TRBV2 and TRBJ2-7; 12 nucleotides align to TRBD2. Losses at the gene ends were 6 bases for V and 0 bases for J; bases not matched to a gene: 3. The length of the CDR3 is 15 residues. CDR1 SNHLY and CDR2 FYNNEI come from the germline V gene. Written as DNA, the CDR3 is TGTGCCAGCAGGGGACTAGCGGGCGCCTCCTACGAGCAGTACTTC. Translating gives CASRGLAGASYEQYF.

The sample holds one count of this clone. V gene TRBV12-1 combines with J gene TRBJ1-2; TRBD1 is taken as the D call from the table, unchecked against the DNA. TRBV12-1 is a recognized pseudogene. CDR3 size: 12 residues. The CDR3 DNA sequence: TGTGCCACTCACAGGGGAATCTATGGCTACACCTTC. It translates to CATHRGIYGYTF.

A note on this clone: One end of the junction fails to match germline, which may point to a read error. The CDR3 region is CASRIRRGYGYIF. CDR3 nucleotide sequence: TGTGCCAGCAGGATTCGACGGGGCTATGGCTACATCTTC. The chain is built from TRBV28 and TRBJ1-2; D is perhaps TRBD1 (5 bases). In germline, CDR1 is MDHEN, CDR2 SYDVKM. The CDR3 has 13 amino acids.

The V gene is TRBV9, the J gene TRBJ1-3; no clear D gene. V was clipped by 3 bases and J by 4 bases, with 14 bases between them. The CDR3 consists of 15 residues. The V gene's germline CDR1 is SGDLS and CDR2 YYNGEE. The CDR3 loop reads CASSAQTRLGNTIYF. The CDR3 DNA reads TGTGCCAGCAGCGCCCAAACACGGCTGGGAAACACCATATATTTT.

The chain couples TRBV28 to TRBJ1-1, with D unclear. The CDR3 contains 14 residues. Trimming cost V 1 base and J 0 bases, with 6 bases left between them. Germline CDR1 reads MDHEN; CDR2 reads SYDVKM. CDR3 amino acids: CASSLYQMNTEAFF. For the CDR3, the DNA is TGTGCCAGCAGTTTATATCAGATGAACACTGAAGCTTTCTTT. Looking up the rest from reference TRBV28 and TRBJ1-1 gives the full variable domain: DVKVTQSSRYLVKRTGEKVFLECVQDMDHENMFWYRQDPGLGLRLIYFSYDVKMKEKGDIPEGYSVSREKKERFSLILESASTNQTSMYLCASSLYQMNTEAFFGQGTRLTVV.

The chain has TRBV5-1 and TRBJ2-2, with D tentatively TRBD2 (6 bases). V lost 3 bases and J 5 bases, leaving 17 bases between the germline ends. Germline CDR1 SGHRS, CDR2 YFSETQ. There are 16 residues in the CDR3. In DNA, the CDR3 is TGCGCCAGCAGCTGGGGGACCGCAGGAGGGACCGGGGAGCTGTTTTTT. It translates to CASSWGTAGGTGELFF.

This chain connects TRBV27 to TRBJ1-5; 7 nucleotides line up with TRBD1. The V gene's germline CDR1 is MNHEY and CDR2 SMNVEV (reference sequence). The CDR3 consists of 16 residues. The J segment lost 2 bases and the V segment lost 5 bases, leaving 9 bases of the junction unmatched. The CDR3 protein is CASSQKGQWGNQPQHF. The CDR3 region has the DNA TGTGCCAGCAGTCAGAAGGGACAGTGGGGCAATCAGCCCCAGCATTTT.

The count of this clone is one. This sequence joins TRBV6-5 and TRBJ1-4, with D unclear. V was pared by 2 bases and J by 7 bases, with 11 bases between. CDR3 length: 14 amino acids. The germline V gene encodes CDR1 MNHEY and CDR2 SVGAGI. CDR3 sequence (DNA): TGTGCCAGCAGTTACACCGACCGTGGTGAAAAACTGTTTTTT. Translation gives CASSYTDRGEKLFF.

V is TRBV28 and J is TRBJ2-1, with 12 bases lining up with TRBD2. V was pared by 4 bases and J by 8 bases, with 6 bases of the junction left unmatched. This CDR3 spans 15 amino acids. Germline assignment: CDR1 MDHEN and CDR2 SYDVKM. The CDR3 DNA follows: TGTGCCAGCAGTTCTAGCGGGAGGGCCCCAGATGAGCAGTTCTTC. It is translated as CASSSSGRAPDEQFF. The full variable domain, completed using reference TRBV28 and TRBJ2-1, is DVKVTQSSRYLVKRTGEKVFLECVQDMDHENMFWYRQDPGLGLRLIYFSYDVKMKEKGDIPEGYSVSREKKERFSLILESASTNQTSMYLCASSSSGRAPDEQFFGPGTRLTVL.

This chain uses TRBV4-1 with TRBJ2-3, with a weak D call TRBD2 (6 bases). Germline V gene data show CDR1 as MGHRA and CDR2 as YSYEKL. This CDR3 is 15 amino acids long. Trimming left V 1 base short and J 5 bases short, with 13 bases between. The CDR3 here is CASSQGRALGDTQYF. The CDR3 DNA reads as TGCGCCAGCAGCCAAGGGAGGGCCCTCGGAGATACGCAGTATTTT.

The V gene is TRBV15, the J gene TRBJ2-5; 7 nucleotides line up with TRBD1. The J call may be wrong; the DNA end is better matched by TRBJ2-7. The length of the CDR3 is 15 residues. The V gene's germline CDR1 is LNHNV and CDR2 YYDKDF (reference sequence). CDR3 protein: CATSRDRGNSYEQYF. CDR3 bases: TGTGCCACCAGCAGAGACAGGGGGAACTCCTACGAGCAGTACTTC.

The chain couples TRBV30 to TRBJ2-7; 10 nucleotides match TRBD1. The CDR3 loop spans 16 amino acids. With 2 bases clipped from V and 3 bases from J, the junction kept 10 bases outside the gene matches. In germline, CDR1 is GTSNPN, CDR2 SVGIG (reference sequence). The CDR3 nucleotides are TGTGCCTGGAGTCGTCTCCGGGACAGGGGAGGCTACGAGCAGTACTTC. It translates to CAWSRLRDRGGYEQYF.